This T cell receptor (beta chain) was captured in a study of T cells in Graves' hyperthyroidism and ophthalmopathy. Of note for this clonotype: Because it lacks the conserved phenylalanine or tryptophan at the end, this CDR3 is likely a read error. No DNA is shown, since the ends of the CDR3 on it are uncertain; the CDR3 is the one TCRdb lists.

Uncontrolled infections, other autoimmune diseases, pregnancy or lactation led to exclusion of patients. In germline, CDR1 is SGHTA, CDR2 FQGTGA. Counting both end residues, the CDR3 totals 15 amino acids. TCR beta CDR3 regions were amplified from RNA transcripts. A first-round RT-PCR of the TCR CDR3 used the HTBI primer set. TCRdb fed the multiplex PCR reads into MiXCR, producing one record per CDR3 protein. The sample consists of 94,000 or so distinct CDR3 sequences, about 51% of them appearing once. The J gene is TRBJ1-1, the V gene TRBV7-3; the DNA was not compared with TRBD1, the D call given in the table. This receptor was identified in a middle-aged woman with Graves' hyperthyroidism. The sample was blood. Here the CDR3 reads CASSLLSGQGFWLVV.